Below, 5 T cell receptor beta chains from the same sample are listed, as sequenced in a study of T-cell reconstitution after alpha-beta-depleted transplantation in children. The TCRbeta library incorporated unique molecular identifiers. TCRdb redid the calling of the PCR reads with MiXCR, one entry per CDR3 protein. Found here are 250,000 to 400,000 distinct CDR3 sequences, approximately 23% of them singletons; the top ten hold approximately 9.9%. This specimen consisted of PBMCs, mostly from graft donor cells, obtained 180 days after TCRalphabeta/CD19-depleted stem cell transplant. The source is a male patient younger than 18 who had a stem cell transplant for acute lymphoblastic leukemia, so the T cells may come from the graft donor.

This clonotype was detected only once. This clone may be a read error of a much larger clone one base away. This CDR3 reads CASSPRDALAKNIQYF. CDR3 coding DNA: TGCGCCAGCAGCCCGCGCGATGCACTAGCCAAAAACATTCAGTACTTC. The chain couples TRBV5-1 to TRBJ2-4; D is uncertain. Germline V gene lookup returns CDR1 SGHRS and CDR2 YFSETQ. The CDR3 has 16 residues. V was pared by 4 bases and J by 0 bases, with 14 bases between.

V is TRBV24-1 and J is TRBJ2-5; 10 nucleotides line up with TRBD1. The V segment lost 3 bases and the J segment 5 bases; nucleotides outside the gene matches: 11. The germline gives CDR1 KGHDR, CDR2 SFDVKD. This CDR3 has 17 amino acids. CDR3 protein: CATSDRRPRQGAETQYF. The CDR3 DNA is TGTGCCACCAGTGATAGGCGCCCACGACAGGGGGCCGAGACCCAGTACTTC.

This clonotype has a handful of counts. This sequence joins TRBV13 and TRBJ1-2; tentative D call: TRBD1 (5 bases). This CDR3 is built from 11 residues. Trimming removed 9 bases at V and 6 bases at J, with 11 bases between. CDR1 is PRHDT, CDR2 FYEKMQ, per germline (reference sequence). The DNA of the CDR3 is TGTGCCAGTAGCGCGGGGGATGGCTACACCTTC. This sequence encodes CASSAGDGYTF.

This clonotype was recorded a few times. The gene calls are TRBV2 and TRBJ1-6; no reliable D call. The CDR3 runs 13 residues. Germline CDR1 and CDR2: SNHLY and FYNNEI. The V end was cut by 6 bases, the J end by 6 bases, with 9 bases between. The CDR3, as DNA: TGTGCCAGCAGCGATCACGGTAATTCACCCCTCCACTTT. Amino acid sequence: CASSDHGNSPLHF.

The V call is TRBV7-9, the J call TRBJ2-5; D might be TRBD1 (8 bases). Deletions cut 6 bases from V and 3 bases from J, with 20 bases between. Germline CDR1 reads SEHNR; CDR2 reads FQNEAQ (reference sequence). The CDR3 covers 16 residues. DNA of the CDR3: TGTGCCAGCAGGTTGGGGGGGACAGGAGAAAAAGAGACCCAGTACTTC. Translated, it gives CASRLGGTGEKETQYF.